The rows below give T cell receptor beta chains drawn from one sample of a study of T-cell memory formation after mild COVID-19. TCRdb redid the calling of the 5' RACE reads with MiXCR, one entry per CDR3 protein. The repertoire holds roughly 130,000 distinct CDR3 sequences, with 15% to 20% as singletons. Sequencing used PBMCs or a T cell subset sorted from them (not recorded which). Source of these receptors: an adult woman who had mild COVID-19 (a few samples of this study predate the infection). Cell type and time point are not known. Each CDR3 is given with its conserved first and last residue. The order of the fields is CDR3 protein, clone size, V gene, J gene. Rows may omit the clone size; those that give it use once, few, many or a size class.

CDR3: CASSQVSNEQFF
size: few
V: TRBV4-1
J: TRBJ2-1

CDR3: CASSLDSGGINTGELFF
size: -
V: TRBV11-2
J: TRBJ2-2

CDR3: CASSLGQAENYEQYF
size: few
V: TRBV7-9
J: TRBJ2-7

CDR3: CASGFGDTSTDTQYF
size: -
V: TRBV12-5
J: TRBJ2-3

CDR3: CASSRTGNSNQPQHF
size: -
V: TRBV7-9
J: TRBJ1-5

CDR3: CASSPPPNEQFF
size: -
V: TRBV7-8
J: TRBJ2-1

CDR3: CSVGTHSSYNEQFF
size: -
V: TRBV29-1
J: TRBJ2-1

CDR3: CAISEKYQETQYF
size: many
V: TRBV10-3
J: TRBJ2-5

CDR3: CASSRGINNEQFF
size: -
V: TRBV7-8
J: TRBJ2-1

CDR3: CASSLGALGYDEQFF
size: -
V: TRBV27
J: TRBJ2-1

CDR3: CASSQDLRDTTDTQYF
size: -
V: TRBV3-1
J: TRBJ2-3

CDR3: CASSLTGGLGYTF
size: -
V: TRBV7-9
J: TRBJ1-2

CDR3: CASSPEGYTF
size: -
V: TRBV18
J: TRBJ1-2

CDR3: CASSPQNTDTQYF
size: -
V: TRBV7-9
J: TRBJ2-3